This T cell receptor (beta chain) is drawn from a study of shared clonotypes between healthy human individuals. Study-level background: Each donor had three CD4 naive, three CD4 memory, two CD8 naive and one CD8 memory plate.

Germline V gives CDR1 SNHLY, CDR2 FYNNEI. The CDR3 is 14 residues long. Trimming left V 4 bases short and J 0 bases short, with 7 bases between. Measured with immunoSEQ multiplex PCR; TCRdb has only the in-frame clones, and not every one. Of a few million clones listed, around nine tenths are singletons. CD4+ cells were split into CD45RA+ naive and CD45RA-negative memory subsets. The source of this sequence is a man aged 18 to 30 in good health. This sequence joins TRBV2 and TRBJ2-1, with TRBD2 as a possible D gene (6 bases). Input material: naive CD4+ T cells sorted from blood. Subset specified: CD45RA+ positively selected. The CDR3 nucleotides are TGTGCCAGCAGTGGGGAGGCCTCCTACAATGAGCAGTTCTTC. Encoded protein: CASSGEASYNEQFF.